This TCR beta chain appears in the sequencing data of a study of blood T cell repertoires in COVID-19. Study at large: From the United States, Italy and Spain came samples of acute and convalescent COVID-19. PBMCs, B-cell-depleted T cells, or T cells provided the cDNA or gDNA that made up the material.

The CDR3 runs 17 residues. Per the germline V gene, CDR1 is LNHDA and CDR2 is SQIVND (reference sequence). Trimming removed 5 bases at V and 1 base at J, with 21 bases between. Generated by immunoSEQ multiplex PCR, the TCRdb table keeps only in-frame clones and is missing some. The repertoire holds some 490,000 clones, with over 75% as singletons. The sequenced sample consisted of peripheral blood. The TCR sequence derives from a human donor in a cohort sampled during active COVID-19. The rearrangement joins TRBV19 to TRBJ2-7; possible D gene TRBD1, 5 bases. CDR3 coding DNA: TGTGCCAGTAGTTCACAACAGGCCTCAGCTAAATCCTACGAGCAGTACTTC. Encoded protein: CASSSQQASAKSYEQYF.